This is a list of T cell receptor beta chains from one sample in a study of T-cell reconstitution after alpha-beta-depleted transplantation in children. Each CDR3 protein gets one entry after TCRdb re-called the PCR reads with MiXCR. The sample has some 340,000 distinct CDR3 sequences, about a tenth seen once; the top ten hold approximately 2.3%. The sample consisted of PBMCs from the stem cell graft donor, taken from the stem cell graft. The receptors stem from a human donor who donated a stem cell graft to a child with acute lymphoblastic leukemia. The CDR3 runs from the conserved cysteine through the conserved F or W. D genes are given only for firm matches. The size of a clone is reported for some rows only, either as once, few or many, or as a class for expanded clones.

TRBJ2-1,TRBV7-6,TRBD1,-,TGTGCCAGCAGCTTGGTCGGGACAGGGTCTGTCGTAAATGAGCAGTTCTTC,CASSLVGTGSVVNEQFF
TRBJ1-5,TRBV5-1,TRBD1,-,TGCGCCAGCAGCTTAGACCAGGGGGATCAGCCCCAGCATTTT,CASSLDQGDQPQHF
TRBJ2-1,TRBV6-1,-,-,TGTGCCAGCAGCCCGACCGGGACACCGAATGAGCAGTTCTTC,CASSPTGTPNEQFF
TRBJ2-3,TRBV7-2,TRBD1,few,TGTGCCAGCAGCTGGGGACAGGCTAGGATCACAGATACGCAGTATTTT,CASSWGQARITDTQYF
TRBJ2-3,TRBV2,-,many,TGTGCCAGCAGCCCACAGAAACCCATCAAGGATACGCAGTATTTT,CASSPQKPIKDTQYF
TRBJ2-1,TRBV12-3/TRBV12-4,TRBD2,many,TGTGCCAGCAGTTTTGGGAGGGATGAGCAGTTCTTC,CASSFGRDEQFF
TRBJ1-6,TRBV12-3/TRBV12-4,-,-,TGTGCCAGCAGTCTGCTGGACAGAAACTCACCCCTCCACTTT,CASSLLDRNSPLHF
TRBJ2-7,TRBV10-3,-,many,TGTGCCATCAGTGAGTCCGACCGGCCTTACGAGCAGTACTTC,CAISESDRPYEQYF
TRBJ2-5,TRBV18,-,-,TGTGCCAGCTCTGGCGGTCACTCGCAAGAGACCCAGTACTTC,CASSGGHSQETQYF
TRBJ2-1,TRBV28,-,-,TGTGCCAGCAGCCATTTAACTAGCTGGAGGTCGAATGAGCAGTTCTTC,CASSHLTSWRSNEQFF
TRBJ2-1,TRBV20-1,-,-,TGCAGTGCTAGAGACCGGGACACATACAATGAGCAGTTCTTC,CSARDRDTYNEQFF
TRBJ2-7,TRBV7-9,-,few,TGTGCCAGCAGCTTAGTGGGTGGCTCTAGCTCCTACGAGCAGTACTTC,CASSLVGGSSSYEQYF
TRBJ1-5,TRBV7-2,-,many,TGTGCCAGCAGCTTAGGAGTAAATCAGCCCCAGCATTTT,CASSLGVNQPQHF